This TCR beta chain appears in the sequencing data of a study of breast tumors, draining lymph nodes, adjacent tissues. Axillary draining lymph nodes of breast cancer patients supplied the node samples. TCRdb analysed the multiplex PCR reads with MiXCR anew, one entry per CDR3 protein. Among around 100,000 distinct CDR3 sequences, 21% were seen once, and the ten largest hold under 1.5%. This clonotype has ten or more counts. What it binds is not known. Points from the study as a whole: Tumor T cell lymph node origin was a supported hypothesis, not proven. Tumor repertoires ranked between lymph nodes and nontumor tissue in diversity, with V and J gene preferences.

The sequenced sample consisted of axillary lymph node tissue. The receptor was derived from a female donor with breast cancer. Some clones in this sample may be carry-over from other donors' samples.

This CDR3 is CASNDSKETQYF. The CDR3 region has the DNA TGTGCCAGCAACGACTCGAAAGAGACCCAGTACTTC. This sequence joins TRBV6-4 and TRBJ2-5; D remains unclear. The V end was cut by 7 bases, the J end by 3 bases, with 9 bases between. CDR3 length equals 12 residues. Germline values: CDR1 MRHNA, CDR2 SNTAGT.